The 8 T cell receptor beta chains below come from one sample, sequenced in a study of T cell responses to AZD1222 COVID-19 vaccine. Some clones are missing from TCRdb's copy, which holds only in-frame ones; the method was immunoSEQ multiplex PCR. Of some 120,000 clones listed, around nine tenths were seen once; the top ten hold 1.6%. Sequenced material: peripheral blood, taken 28 days after the second AZD1222 dose. These receptors were collected from an adult who received the AZD1222 COVID-19 vaccine.

The table lists this clone with a few counts. The chain is built from TRBV5-6 and TRBJ1-2; D unresolved. Germline V lookup: CDR1 SGHDT, CDR2 YYEEEE. The CDR3 sequence is 13 residues long. With 0 bases removed from V and 0 bases from J, the gap between germline ends came to 3 bases. The CDR3 loop is CASSLATNYGYTF. The CDR3 DNA sequence: TGTGCCAGCAGCTTGGCTACTAACTATGGCTACACCTTC.

The J gene is TRBJ1-2, the V gene TRBV3-1 (or the pseudogene TRBV3-2); the D is unclear. V was clipped by 0 bases and J by 4 bases, with 9 bases between them. Germline CDR1 reads LGHDT; CDR2 reads YNNKEL (reference sequence). This CDR3 is built from 14 residues. The CDR3 DNA follows: TGTGCCAGCAGCCAAGAAGGCTGGGGCTATGGCTACACCTTC. Its translation: CASSQEGWGYGYTF.

The chain combines TRBV7-2 with TRBJ2-5, with D tentatively TRBD1 or TRBD2 (6 bases each). Trimming cost V 7 bases and J 1 base, with 19 bases left between them. There are 16 residues in the CDR3. The germline V gene encodes CDR1 SGHTA and CDR2 FQGNSA. The CDR3 is CASIPNGGQVQETQYF. DNA for the CDR3: TGTGCCAGCATCCCGAATGGGGGGCAGGTCCAAGAGACCCAGTACTTC.

Regarding this clone: The sample holds other DNA sequences that translate to the same CDR3. The chain joins TRBV28 to TRBJ1-2; the D is unclear. The V gene's germline CDR1 is MDHEN and CDR2 SYDVKM. This CDR3 region has 13 residues. V shed 2 bases and J shed 2 bases, with 6 bases lying between them. The CDR3, as DNA: TGTGCCAGCAGTTTAGAGCAGAACTATGGCTACACCTTC. Amino acids: CASSLEQNYGYTF.

The genes are TRBV11-2 and TRBJ2-7; 9 bases match TRBD2. CDR1 and CDR2 (germline): SGHAT, FQNNGV. The V segment lost 1 base and the J segment 4 bases; nucleotides outside the gene matches: 11. The CDR3 loop spans 17 amino acids. CDR3 in amino acids: CASSLGRAGGPSYEQYF. CDR3 sequence (DNA): TGTGCCAGCAGCTTAGGCCGAGCGGGAGGCCCAAGTTACGAGCAGTACTTC. Together with reference TRBV11-2 and TRBJ2-7, the CDR3 gives the full variable domain: EAGVAQSPRYKIIEKRQSVAFWCNPISGHATLYWYQQILGQGPKLLIQFQNNGVVDDSQLPKDRFSAERLKGVDSTLKIQPAKLEDSAVYLCASSLGRAGGPSYEQYFGPGTRLTVT.

The rearrangement uses TRBV6-5 and TRBJ2-1, with 12 bases matching TRBD1. V shed 5 bases, J shed 9 bases, and the junction held 5 bases outside the gene matches. The CDR3 totals 14 residues. CDR1 MNHEY and CDR2 SVGAGI come from the germline V gene. CDR3 DNA sequence: TGTGCCAGCAGTCAGGGACAGGGGGCGGGTGAGCAGTTCTTC. This encodes CASSQGQGAGEQFF.

The sample holds one count of this clone. The junction departs from the called germline gene at one end, perhaps through a read error. V gene TRBV7-7 combines with J gene TRBJ2-3; 12 bases line up with TRBD2. The CDR3 length is 16 residues. Per the germline V gene, CDR1 is SSHAT and CDR2 is FNYEAQ (reference sequence). The chain's CDR3 is CASSPGLAGGMHTQYF. The CDR3 DNA sequence: TGTGCTAGCAGCCCGGGGCTAGCGGGAGGGATGCATACGCAGTATTTT.

V usage is TRBV10-3 and J usage is TRBJ1-1; D is unclear. Trimming left V 2 bases short and J 0 bases short, with 7 bases between. The germline CDR1 and CDR2 sequences are ENHRY and SYGVKD. The CDR3 has 14 residues. The CDR3, as DNA: TGTGCCATCAGTGAGGGGGAGGTGAACACTGAAGCTTTCTTT. It yields the protein CAISEGEVNTEAFF.